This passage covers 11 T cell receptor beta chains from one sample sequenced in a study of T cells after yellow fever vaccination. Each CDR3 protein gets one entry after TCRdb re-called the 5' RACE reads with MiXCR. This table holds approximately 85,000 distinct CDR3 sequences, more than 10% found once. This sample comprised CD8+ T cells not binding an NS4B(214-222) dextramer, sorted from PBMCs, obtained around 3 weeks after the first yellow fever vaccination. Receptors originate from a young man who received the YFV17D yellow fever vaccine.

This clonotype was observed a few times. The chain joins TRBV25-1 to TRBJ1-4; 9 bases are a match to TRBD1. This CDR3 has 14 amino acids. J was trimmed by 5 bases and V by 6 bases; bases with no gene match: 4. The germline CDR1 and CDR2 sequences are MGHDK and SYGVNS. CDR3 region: CASRLTGGNEKLFF. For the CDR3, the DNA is TGTGCCAGCAGGTTGACAGGGGGAAATGAAAAACTGTTTTTT.

CDR3 in DNA: TGCAGCGCCCAGGGGCGGGCCGGGGAGCTGTTTTTT. Protein: CSAQGRAGELFF. The chain links TRBV29-1 to TRBJ2-2, with D possibly TRBD1 on 6 matching bases. The CDR3 sequence is 12 residues long. Per the germline V gene, CDR1 is SQVTM and CDR2 is ANQGSEA. Trimming took off 7 bases at V and 6 bases at J, with 12 bases between the two ends.

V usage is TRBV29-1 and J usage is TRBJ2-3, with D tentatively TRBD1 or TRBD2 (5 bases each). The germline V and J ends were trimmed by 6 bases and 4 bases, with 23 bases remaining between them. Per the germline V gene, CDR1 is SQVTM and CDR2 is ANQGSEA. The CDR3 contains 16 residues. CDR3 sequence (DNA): TGCAGCGTCCGGGGCCTTGCCTTCTCCCCCGCAGATACGCAGTATTTT. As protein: CSVRGLAFSPADTQYF.

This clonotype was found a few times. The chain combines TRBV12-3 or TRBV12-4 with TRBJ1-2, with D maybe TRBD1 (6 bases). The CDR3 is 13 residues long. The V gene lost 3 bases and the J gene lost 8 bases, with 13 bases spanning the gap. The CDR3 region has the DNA TGTGCCAGCAGTTTGAGGCAGACAGGCGGCTACACCTTC. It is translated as CASSLRQTGGYTF.

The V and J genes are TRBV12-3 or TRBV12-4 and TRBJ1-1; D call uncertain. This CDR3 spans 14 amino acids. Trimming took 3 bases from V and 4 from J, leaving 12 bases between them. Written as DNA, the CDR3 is TGTGCCAGCAGTTTTTCGGAGGAAGGCACTGAAGCTTTCTTT. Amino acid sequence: CASSFSEEGTEAFF.

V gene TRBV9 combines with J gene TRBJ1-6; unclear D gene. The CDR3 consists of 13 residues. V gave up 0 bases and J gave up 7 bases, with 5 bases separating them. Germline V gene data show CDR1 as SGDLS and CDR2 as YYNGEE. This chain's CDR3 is CASSVGGNSPLHF. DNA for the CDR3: TGTGCCAGCAGCGTAGGAGGCAATTCACCCCTCCACTTT.

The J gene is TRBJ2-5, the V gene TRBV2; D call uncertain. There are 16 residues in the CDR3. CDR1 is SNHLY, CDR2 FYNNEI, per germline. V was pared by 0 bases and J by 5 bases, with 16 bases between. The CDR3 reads CASSEAHKGVRETQYF. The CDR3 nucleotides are TGTGCCAGCAGTGAAGCCCACAAGGGCGTTCGCGAGACCCAGTACTTC.

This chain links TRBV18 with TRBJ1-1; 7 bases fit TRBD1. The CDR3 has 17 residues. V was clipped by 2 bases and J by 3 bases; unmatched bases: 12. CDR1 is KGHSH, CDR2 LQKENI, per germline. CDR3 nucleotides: TGTGCCAGCTCACCAAATAGACAGGGTACAATCTACACTGAAGCTTTCTTT. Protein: CASSPNRQGTIYTEAFF.

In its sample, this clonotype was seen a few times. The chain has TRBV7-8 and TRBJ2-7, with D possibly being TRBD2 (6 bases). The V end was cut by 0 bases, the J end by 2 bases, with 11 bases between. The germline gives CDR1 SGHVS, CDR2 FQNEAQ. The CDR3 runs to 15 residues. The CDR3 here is CASSLAKAGTYEQYF. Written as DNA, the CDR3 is TGTGCCAGCAGCTTAGCGAAAGCGGGTACCTACGAGCAGTACTTC.

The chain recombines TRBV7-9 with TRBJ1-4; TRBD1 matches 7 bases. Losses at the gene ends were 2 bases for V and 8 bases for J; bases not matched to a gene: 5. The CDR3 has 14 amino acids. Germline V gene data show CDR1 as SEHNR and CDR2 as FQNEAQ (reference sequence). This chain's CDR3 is CASSLPGGGEKLFF. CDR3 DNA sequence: TGTGCCAGCAGCTTACCAGGGGGTGGAGAAAAACTGTTTTTT.

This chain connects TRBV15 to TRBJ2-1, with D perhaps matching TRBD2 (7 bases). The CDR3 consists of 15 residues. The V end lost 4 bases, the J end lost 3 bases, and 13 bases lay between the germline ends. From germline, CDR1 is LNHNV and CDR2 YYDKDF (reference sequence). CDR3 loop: CATSTRGGIYNEQFF. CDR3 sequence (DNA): TGTGCCACCAGCACGAGGGGGGGGATCTACAATGAGCAGTTCTTC.